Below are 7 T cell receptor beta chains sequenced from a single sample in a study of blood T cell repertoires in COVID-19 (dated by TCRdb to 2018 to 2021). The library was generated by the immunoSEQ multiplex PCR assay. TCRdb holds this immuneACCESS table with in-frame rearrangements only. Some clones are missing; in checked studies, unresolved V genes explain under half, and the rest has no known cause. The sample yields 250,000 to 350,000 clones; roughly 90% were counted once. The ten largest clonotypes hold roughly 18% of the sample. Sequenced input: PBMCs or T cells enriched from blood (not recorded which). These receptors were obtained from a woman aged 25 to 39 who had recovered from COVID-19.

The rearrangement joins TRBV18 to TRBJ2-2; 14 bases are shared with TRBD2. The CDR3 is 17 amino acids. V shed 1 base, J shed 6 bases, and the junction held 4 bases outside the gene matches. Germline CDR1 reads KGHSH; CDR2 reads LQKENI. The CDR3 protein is CASSPREGLAGAGELFF. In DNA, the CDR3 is TGTGCCAGCTCACCACGAGAGGGACTAGCGGGAGCCGGGGAGCTGTTTTTT.

The CDR3 reads CASSLSGISTGELFF. Written as DNA, the CDR3 is TGTGCCAGCAGCCTCAGCGGGATAAGCACCGGGGAGCTGTTTTTT. This rearrangement joins TRBV7-3 to TRBJ2-2; 7 bases align to TRBD2. V shed 5 bases and J 4 bases; nucleotides not matched to a gene: 7. Germline CDR1 is SGHTA and CDR2 is FQGTGA. The CDR3 covers 15 residues.

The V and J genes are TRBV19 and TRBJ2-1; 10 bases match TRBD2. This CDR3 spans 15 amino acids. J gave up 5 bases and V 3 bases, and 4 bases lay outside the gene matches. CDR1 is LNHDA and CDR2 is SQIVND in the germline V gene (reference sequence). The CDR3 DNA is TGTGCCAGTAGTATCCGGACTAGCGGAGACAATGAGCAGTTCTTC. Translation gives CASSIRTSGDNEQFF.

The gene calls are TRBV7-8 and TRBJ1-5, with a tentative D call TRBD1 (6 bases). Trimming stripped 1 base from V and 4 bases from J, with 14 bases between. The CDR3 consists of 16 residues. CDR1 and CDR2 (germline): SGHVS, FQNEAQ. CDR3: CASSLVGSTGNQPQHF. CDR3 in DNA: TGTGCCAGCAGCTTAGTCGGAAGCACAGGGAATCAGCCCCAGCATTTT.

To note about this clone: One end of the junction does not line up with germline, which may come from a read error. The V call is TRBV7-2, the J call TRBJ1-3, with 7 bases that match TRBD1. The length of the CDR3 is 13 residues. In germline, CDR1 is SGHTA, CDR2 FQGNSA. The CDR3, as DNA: TGTGCCAGCAGCTGGACAGGTGGAGACACCATATATTTT. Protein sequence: CASSWTGGDTIYF.

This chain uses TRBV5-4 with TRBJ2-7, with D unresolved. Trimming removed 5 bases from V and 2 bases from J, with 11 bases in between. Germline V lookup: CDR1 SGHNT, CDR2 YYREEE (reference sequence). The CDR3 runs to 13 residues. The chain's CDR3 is CASRFDSAYEQYF. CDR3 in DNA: TGTGCCAGCAGGTTTGACTCGGCCTACGAGCAGTACTTC. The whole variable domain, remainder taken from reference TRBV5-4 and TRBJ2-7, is ETGVTQSPTHLIKTRGQQVTLRCSSQSGHNTVSWYQQALGQGPQFIFQYYREEENGRGNFPPRFSGLQFPNYSSELNVNALELDDSALYLCASRFDSAYEQYFGPGTRLTVT.

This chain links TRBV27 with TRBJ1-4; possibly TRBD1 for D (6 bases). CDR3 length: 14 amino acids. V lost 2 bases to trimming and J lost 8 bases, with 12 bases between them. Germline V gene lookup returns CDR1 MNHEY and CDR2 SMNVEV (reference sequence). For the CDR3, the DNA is TGTGCCAGCAGTTTACGGGGGGCAGGAGAAAAACTGTTTTTT. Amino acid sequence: CASSLRGAGEKLFF. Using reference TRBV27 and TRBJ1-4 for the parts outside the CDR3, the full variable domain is EAQVTQNPRYLITVTGKKLTVTCSQNMNHEYMSWYRQDPGLGLRQIYYSMNVEVTDKGDVPEGYKVSRKEKRNFPLILESPSPNQTSLYFCASSLRGAGEKLFFGSGTQLSVL.